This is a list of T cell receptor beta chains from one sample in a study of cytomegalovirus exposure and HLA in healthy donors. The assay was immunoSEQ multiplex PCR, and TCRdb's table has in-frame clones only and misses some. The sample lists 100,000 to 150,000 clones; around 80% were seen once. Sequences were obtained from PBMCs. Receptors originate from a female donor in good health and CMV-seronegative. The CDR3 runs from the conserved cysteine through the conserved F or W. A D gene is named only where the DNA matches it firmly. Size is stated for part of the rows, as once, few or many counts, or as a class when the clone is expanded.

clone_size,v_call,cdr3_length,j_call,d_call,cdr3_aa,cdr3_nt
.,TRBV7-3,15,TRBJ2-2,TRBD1,CASSPGTANTGELFF,TGTGCCAGCAGCCCGGGGACAGCGAACACCGGGGAGCTGTTTTTT
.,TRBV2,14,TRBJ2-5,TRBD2,CASIGLADQETQYF,TGTGCCAGCATTGGACTAGCGGACCAAGAGACCCAGTACTTC
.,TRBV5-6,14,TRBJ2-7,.,CASSPGPGLDEQYF,TGTGCCAGCAGCCCTGGGCCAGGCCTTGACGAGCAGTACTTC
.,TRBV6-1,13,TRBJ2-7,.,CASSDLNRVEQYF,TGTGCCAGCAGTGATCTCAACAGGGTTGAGCAGTACTTC
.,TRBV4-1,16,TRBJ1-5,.,CASSQELGRVNQPQHF,TGCGCCAGCAGCCAAGAGTTGGGGAGAGTCAATCAGCCCCAGCATTTT
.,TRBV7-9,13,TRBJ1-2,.,CASSLGQGYGYTF,TGTGCCAGCAGCTTAGGCCAGGGATATGGCTACACCTTC
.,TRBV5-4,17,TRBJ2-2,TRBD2,CASSGGLAVTNTGELFF,TGTGCCAGCAGCGGGGGACTAGCGGTCACGAACACCGGGGAGCTGTTTTTT
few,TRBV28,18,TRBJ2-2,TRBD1,CASSSTGTGATNTGELFF,TGTGCCAGCAGTTCCACCGGGACAGGGGCCACGAACACCGGGGAGCTGTTTTTT
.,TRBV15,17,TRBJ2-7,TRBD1,CATSRDSGTGAGREQYF,TGTGCCACCAGCAGAGATTCCGGGACAGGGGCTGGGCGAGAGCAGTACTTC
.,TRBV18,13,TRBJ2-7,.,CASSPPSSYEQYF,TGTGCCAGCTCACCGCCCAGCTCCTACGAGCAGTACTTC
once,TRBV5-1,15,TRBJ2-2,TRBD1,CASSSPGQGAGELFF,TGCGCCAGCAGCTCCCCGGGACAGGGGGCCGGGGAGCTGTTTTTT
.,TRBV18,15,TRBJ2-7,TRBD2,CASSGGTRGFNEQYF,TGTGCCAGCTCAGGCGGGACTAGGGGATTCAACGAGCAGTACTTC
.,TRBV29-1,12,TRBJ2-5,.,CSVGGIQETQYF,TGCAGCGTGGGCGGGATTCAAGAGACCCAGTACTTC
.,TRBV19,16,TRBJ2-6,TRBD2,CASSILAGSGANVLTF,TGTGCCAGTAGTATCCTAGCGGGATCTGGGGCCAACGTCCTGACTTTC
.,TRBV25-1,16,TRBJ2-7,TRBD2,CASSEVGSGGTHEQYF,TGTGCCAGCAGTGAAGTGGGTTCGGGAGGGACCCACGAGCAGTACTTC
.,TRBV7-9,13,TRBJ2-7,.,CASSSRDNYEQYF,TGTGCCAGCAGCTCCCGGGACAACTACGAGCAGTACTTC
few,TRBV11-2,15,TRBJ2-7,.,CASSLGPTGPYEQYF,TGTGCCAGCAGCTTAGGTCCCACAGGCCCCTACGAGCAGTACTTC
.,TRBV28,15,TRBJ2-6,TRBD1,CATDPGGAGANVLTF,TGTGCCACCGATCCAGGGGGAGCTGGGGCCAACGTCCTGACTTTC
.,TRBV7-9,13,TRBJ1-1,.,CASRWDIGTEAFF,TGTGCCAGCAGGTGGGACATCGGCACTGAAGCTTTCTTT
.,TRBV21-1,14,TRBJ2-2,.,CASSTPSSAGELFF,TGTGCCAGCAGCACCCCCTCTTCAGCGGGGGAGCTGTTTTTT
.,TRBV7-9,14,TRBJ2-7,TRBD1,CASSSTGMGYEQYF,TGTGCCAGCAGCTCGACAGGGATGGGGTACGAGCAGTACTTC
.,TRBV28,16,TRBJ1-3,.,CASTLRGLDAGNTIYF,TGTGCCAGCACTCTAAGGGGGTTGGACGCTGGAAACACCATATATTTT
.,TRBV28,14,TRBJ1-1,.,CASRAGQMNTEAFF,TGTGCCAGCAGGGCAGGGCAGATGAACACTGAAGCTTTCTTT
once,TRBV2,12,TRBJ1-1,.,CASSDPGAEAFF,TGTGCCAGCAGTGATCCAGGGGCTGAAGCTTTCTTT
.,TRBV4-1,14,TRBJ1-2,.,CASSQELLNYGYTF,TGCGCCAGCAGCCAAGAGTTGCTAAACTATGGCTACACCTTC
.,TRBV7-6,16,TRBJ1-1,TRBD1,CASSLRQGALTTEAFF,TGTGCCAGCAGCTTGCGTCAGGGGGCGCTGACCACTGAAGCTTTCTTT
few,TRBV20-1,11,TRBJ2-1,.,CSARRPSEQFF,TGCAGTGCTAGGAGGCCGAGTGAGCAGTTCTTC
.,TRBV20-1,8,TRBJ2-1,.,CGLEGFIF,TGCGGCCTAGAGGGCTTCATCTTC
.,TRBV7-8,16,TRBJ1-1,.,CASSFMGGPPNTEAFF,TGTGCCAGCAGCTTCATGGGGGGGCCCCCTAACACTGAAGCTTTCTTT
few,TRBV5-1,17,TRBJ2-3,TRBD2,CASSLTSGGGYTDTQYF,TGCGCCAGCAGCTTGACTAGCGGGGGGGGCTACACAGATACGCAGTATTTT
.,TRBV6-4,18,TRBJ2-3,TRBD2,CASRGTSGGASSTDTQYF,TGTGCCAGCAGGGGGACTAGCGGGGGGGCATCTAGCACAGATACGCAGTATTTT
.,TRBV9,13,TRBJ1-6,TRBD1,CASSVDRGPPLHF,TGTGCCAGCAGCGTAGACAGGGGGCCACCCCTCCACTTT
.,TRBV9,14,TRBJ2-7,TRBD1,CASSVTGAGMGQYF,TGTGCCAGCAGCGTGACAGGGGCCGGCATGGGGCAGTACTTC
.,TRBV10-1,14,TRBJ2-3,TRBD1,CAGSRDSSTDTQYF,TGCGCCGGCAGTCGGGACAGTAGCACAGATACGCAGTATTTT
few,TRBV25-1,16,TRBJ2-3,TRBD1,CASSEYSGQGADTQYF,TGTGCCAGCAGTGAATATTCGGGACAGGGCGCAGATACGCAGTATTTT
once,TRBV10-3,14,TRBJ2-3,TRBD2,CAIKPSGPTDTQYF,TGTGCCATAAAGCCTAGCGGACCCACAGATACGCAGTATTTT
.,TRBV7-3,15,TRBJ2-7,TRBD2,CASSRLAGGPHEQYF,TGTGCCAGCAGCCGACTAGCGGGGGGGCCCCACGAGCAGTACTTC
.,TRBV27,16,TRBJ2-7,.,CASSPSPGTGVDEQYF,TGTGCCAGCAGCCCCAGCCCCGGGACGGGAGTAGACGAGCAGTACTTC
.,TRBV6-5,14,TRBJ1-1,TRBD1,CASNRGGENTEAFF,TGTGCCAGCAACAGGGGGGGGGAGAACACTGAAGCTTTCTTT
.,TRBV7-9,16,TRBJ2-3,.,CSSSPRGGTGTDTQYF,TGTTCCAGCAGCCCGAGGGGCGGGACCGGCACAGATACGCAGTATTTT
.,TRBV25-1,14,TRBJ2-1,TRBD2,CASSGREVYNEQFF,TGTGCCAGCAGTGGGCGGGAGGTATACAATGAGCAGTTCTTC
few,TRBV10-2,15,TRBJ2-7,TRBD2,CATEELAGALYEQYF,TGCGCCACCGAAGAACTAGCGGGAGCCCTCTACGAGCAGTACTTC
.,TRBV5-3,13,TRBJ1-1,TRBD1,CARSFGQGAQAFF,TGTGCCAGAAGCTTTGGACAGGGGGCTCAAGCTTTCTTT
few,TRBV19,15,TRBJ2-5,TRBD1,CASKNRGRRQETQYF,TGTGCCAGTAAGAACAGGGGGAGGCGGCAAGAGACCCAGTACTTC
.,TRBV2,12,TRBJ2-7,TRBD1,CASLGQGNEQYF,TGTGCCAGCCTGGGACAGGGGAACGAGCAGTACTTC
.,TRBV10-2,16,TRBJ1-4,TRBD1,CASSVPGQGSGEKLFF,TGCGCCAGCAGTGTCCCGGGACAGGGTTCAGGAGAAAAACTGTTTTTT
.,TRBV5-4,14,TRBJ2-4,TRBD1,CASSSGTGLNIQYF,TGTGCCAGCAGCTCCGGGACAGGGTTAAACATTCAGTACTTC
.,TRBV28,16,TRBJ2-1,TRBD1,CASSSPGTGSLNEQFF,TGTGCCAGCAGTTCACCTGGGACAGGGTCCCTTAATGAGCAGTTCTTC
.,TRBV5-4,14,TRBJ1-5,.,CASSLQGSNQPQHF,TGTGCCAGCAGCTTACAGGGTAGCAATCAGCCCCAGCATTTT
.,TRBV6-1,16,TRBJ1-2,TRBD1,CASSEVADRGWYGYTF,TGTGCCAGCAGTGAGGTCGCGGACAGGGGATGGTATGGCTACACCTTC
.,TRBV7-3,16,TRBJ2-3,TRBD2,CASSLRLAGGLDTQYF,TGTGCCAGCAGCTTACGGCTAGCGGGGGGACTAGATACGCAGTATTTT
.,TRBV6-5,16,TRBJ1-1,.,CASSFNPAGWDKEAFF,TGTGCCAGCAGTTTTAACCCCGCAGGGTGGGACAAGGAAGCTTTCTTT
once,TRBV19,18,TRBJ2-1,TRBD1,CASTPLRGRTRTNNEQFF,TGTGCCAGTACCCCCTTGAGGGGGCGAACCCGTACCAACAATGAGCAGTTCTTC
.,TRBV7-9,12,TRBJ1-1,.,CSSSWEVTEAFF,TGTTCCAGCAGCTGGGAGGTCACTGAAGCTTTCTTT
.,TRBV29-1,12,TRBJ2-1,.,CSVAGQRNEQFF,TGCAGCGTTGCAGGGCAACGCAATGAGCAGTTCTTC
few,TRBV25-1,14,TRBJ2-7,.,CASSERGMLYEQYF,TGTGCCAGCAGTGAAAGGGGGATGCTCTACGAGCAGTACTTC
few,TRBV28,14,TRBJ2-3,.,CASSLLRMVATQYF,TGTGCCAGCAGTTTACTTCGTATGGTGGCTACGCAGTATTTT